This record covers a single TCR beta chain. This CDR3 is built from 13 residues. Germline V gene sequence: CDR1 SGDLS, CDR2 YYNGEE. Trimming took 2 bases from V and 2 from J, leaving 7 bases between them. This sample is drawn from a study of long-term antiretroviral therapy in people with HIV. Survey level was the resolution at which the v3.0 immunoSEQ assay ran. This table comes from immunoSEQ multiplex PCR, and its TCRdb copy is limited to in-frame clones, with some not included. The sample contains 6,500 to 9,000 clones, roughly 80% of which appear only once. This chain uses TRBV9 with TRBJ1-1; D ambiguous. The TCR originated in a man aged 35 to 55 with HIV. Sequencing was performed on unsorted PBMCs, taken 1.1 years after starting antiretroviral therapy. The CDR3 here is CASSVSLNTEAFF. In DNA form, the CDR3 reads TGTGCCAGCAGCGTTAGTCTTAACACTGAAGCTTTCTTT.